A selection of T cell receptor beta chains follows, all from one sample in a study of cytomegalovirus exposure and HLA in healthy donors. Sequencing used immunoSEQ multiplex PCR; TCRdb keeps in-frame clones, though not all of them. This table has approximately 160,000 clones, about 70% appearing once. The sample comprised PBMCs. The source of these receptors is a woman aged 40 to 50 in good health and CMV-seropositive. Each CDR3 is given with its conserved first and last residue. The order of the fields is V gene, CDR3 protein.

V: TRBV28; CDR3: CASSSFIAEAFF
V: TRBV6-1; CDR3: CASRGTGGTGELFF
V: TRBV6-6; CDR3: CASSLETDPTNEKLFF
V: TRBV9; CDR3: CASSPGLPQPNYEQYF
V: TRBV2; CDR3: CASMWDRFNQPQHF
V: TRBV7-2; CDR3: CASSMPVSNYGYTF
V: TRBV7-2; CDR3: CASEVQETQYF
V: TRBV5-4; CDR3: CASSVSSDQTYEQYF
V: TRBV5-4; CDR3: CASSLGGGQFF
V: TRBV18; CDR3: CASSGQGVYDTQYF
V: TRBV4-1; CDR3: CASSRPGTGVKSNQPQHF
V: TRBV6-5; CDR3: CASRSLAAEQYF
V: TRBV7-2; CDR3: CASSFMTGGYGETQYF
V: TRBV4-3; CDR3: CASSQGQGSYEQYF
V: TRBV19; CDR3: CASSTRQTQPQHF
V: TRBV27; CDR3: CASTTRTGTEAFF
V: TRBV25-1; CDR3: CASTQRRGGSSYNEQFF
V: TRBV5-4; CDR3: CASSSRTGGTRQYF
V: TRBV9; CDR3: CASSPPRVRALVGYTF
V: TRBV18; CDR3: CASPPAGGSTDTQYF
V: TRBV7-6; CDR3: CASSPGSNYGYTF
V: TRBV4-3; CDR3: CASSQDYRVPYNEQFF
V: TRBV5-6; CDR3: CASSLVTGAYGYTF
V: TRBV28; CDR3: CASSGGQLAKNIQYF
V: TRBV28; CDR3: CASSSGTGSTNEKLFF
V: TRBV5-6; CDR3: CASQPSGGAGETQYF
V: TRBV9; CDR3: CASSVINTGELFF
V: TRBV6-1; CDR3: CASSIQGANEQYF
V: TRBV12-5; CDR3: CASGPPHSGGYNEQFF
V: TRBV19; CDR3: CASSNPKTSGGGYEQYF
V: TRBV5-4; CDR3: CASSLGSSYEQYF
V: TRBV7-9; CDR3: CASSYDREGYPF
V: TRBV7-9; CDR3: CASEMERGEKLFF
V: TRBV18; CDR3: CASSPAGREKLFF
V: TRBV5-1; CDR3: CASRPTQNTEAFF
V: TRBV7-2; CDR3: CASSPSVTEAFF
V: TRBV5-1; CDR3: CASSTTGGNTEAFF
V: TRBV19; CDR3: CASSIGRQGFTLHF
V: TRBV7-2; CDR3: CASSPRYLTGTESNSPLHF
V: TRBV6-1; CDR3: CASVPAGIPYEQYF
V: TRBV29-1; CDR3: CSVAGGGEKLFF
V: TRBV28; CDR3: CASSAGGVNPMNTEAFF
V: TRBV7-2; CDR3: CASSQGGLGNEKLFF
V: TRBV4-3; CDR3: CASSHGIQRGRDTQYF
V: TRBV29-1; CDR3: CSVRGGSGDQETQYF